This TCR beta chain was profiled in a study of pediatric ulcerative colitis. As for this clone: The antigen remains undetermined.

Produced via immunoSEQ multiplex PCR; TCRdb's table is partial and in-frame only. This table holds fewer than 40,000 clones, around 80% found once. Study-wide points: In rectum, acute severe colitis had expanded clones and less diversity.

Germline trimming cut 4 bases from V and 6 bases from J; bases unmatched to any gene: 8. This CDR3 contains 16 residues. Germline V gene lookup returns CDR1 LNHNV and CDR2 YYDKDF (reference sequence). The chain has TRBV15 and TRBJ2-2; 10 bases agree with TRBD1. Input material: blood. The clonotype comes from a boy aged 10-17 years with severe ulcerative colitis. The CDR3 DNA sequence: TGTGCCACCAGCACACGGACAGGGGGAGGCTCCGGGGAGCTGTTTTTT. Encoded protein: CATSTRTGGGSGELFF.